A single sample gave rise to the 17 T cell receptor beta chains below, sequenced in a study of yellow fever vaccine responses in identical twins. TCRdb re-called the RT-PCR reads with MiXCR, one entry per CDR3 protein. Of tens of thousands of distinct CDR3 sequences detected, roughly 80% appear once; the ten largest clones hold around 4.8%. This specimen was T cells from blood (PBMCs), unsorted or a sorted subset (not recorded which), taken before or after yellow fever vaccination (not recorded which). These receptors were obtained from a woman younger than 30 who received the yellow fever vaccine.

This clonotype appeared once. The chain links TRBV11-3 to TRBJ2-3, with 8 nucleotides matching TRBD2. Germline values: CDR1 SGHNT, CDR2 YENEEA. The V gene end was trimmed by 10 bases and the J gene end by 0 bases; junction bases not matched to a gene: 15. The CDR3 is 17 residues long. CDR3 nucleotides: TGTGCCATCGACCCCCAGGCTAGCGGGTATAGCACAGATACGCAGTATTTT. As protein: CAIDPQASGYSTDTQYF.

This sequence joins TRBV2 and TRBJ1-2; D perhaps matches TRBD1 (6 bases). The germline gives CDR1 SNHLY, CDR2 FYNNEI. The length of the CDR3 is 10 residues. The V end was cut by 9 bases, the J end by 9 bases, with 11 bases between. In DNA, the CDR3 is TGTGCCAGAGGGGGACTCCGCTACACCTTC. Protein product: CARGGLRYTF.

This chain links TRBV2 with TRBJ2-1; 7 positions agree with TRBD2. Germline V gene sequence: CDR1 SNHLY, CDR2 FYNNEI. V dropped 4 bases and J dropped 4; count of bases not matched to a gene: 4. The CDR3 spans 14 residues. This CDR3 reads CASSASGEYNEQFF. The CDR3 bases are TGTGCCAGCAGTGCGAGCGGGGAGTACAATGAGCAGTTCTTC. Full variable domain (missing parts from reference TRBV2 and TRBJ2-1): EPEVTQTPSHQVTQMGQEVILRCVPISNHLYFYWYRQILGQKVEFLVSFYNNEISEKSEIFDDQFSVERPDGSNFTLKIRSTKLEDSAMYFCASSASGEYNEQFFGPGTRLTVL.

This chain joins TRBV11-2 and TRBJ1-5; D is perhaps TRBD1 (6 bases). The V end was cut by 4 bases, the J end by 0 bases, with 10 bases between. The germline gives CDR1 SGHAT, CDR2 FQNNGV. CDR3 length equals 15 residues. DNA of the CDR3: TGTGCCAGCAGCTGGGCAGGGGATAGCAATCAGCCCCAGCATTTT. Translating gives CASSWAGDSNQPQHF.

This chain joins TRBV11-2 and TRBJ2-1; 8 bases agree with TRBD2. The CDR3 totals 17 residues. V lost 3 bases and J lost 0; bases outside the gene matches: 7. The germline V gene encodes CDR1 SGHAT and CDR2 FQNNGV. CDR3 sequence (DNA): TGTGCCAGCAGCTTGATTGGTAGCGGGGTCTCCTACAATGAGCAGTTCTTC. This encodes CASSLIGSGVSYNEQFF.

The chain couples TRBV10-3 to TRBJ2-4, with D tentatively TRBD1 (6 bases). The CDR3 sequence is 13 residues long. Germline V CDR1 and CDR2: ENHRY, SYGVKD. Trimming removed 8 bases at V and 9 bases at J, with 17 bases between. CDR3 bases: TGTGCCATCGGATACGAGGGGGTTGGCATTCAGTACTTC. It encodes CAIGYEGVGIQYF.

This rearrangement joins TRBV12-3 or TRBV12-4 to TRBJ1-5; tentatively, D is TRBD1 (5 bases). V was trimmed by 5 bases and J by 1 base, leaving 12 bases between them. The CDR3 has 15 amino acids. For the CDR3, the DNA is TGTGCCAGCAGTACCGGGGGAACAAGCAATCAGCCCCAGCATTTT. Protein sequence: CASSTGGTSNQPQHF.

The genes are TRBV29-1 and TRBJ1-1; weak D call: TRBD1 (6 bases). V lost 7 bases to trimming and J lost 1 base, with 10 bases between them. This CDR3 spans 12 amino acids. Germline V gene sequence: CDR1 SQVTM, CDR2 ANQGSEA. CDR3 coding DNA: TGCAGCGCGGGACACTCGAACACTGAAGCTTTCTTT. This gives the protein CSAGHSNTEAFF.

In its sample, this clonotype was seen a few times. The rearrangement uses TRBV15 and TRBJ2-3; tentative D call: TRBD2 (6 bases). The CDR3 contains 15 residues. CDR1 LNHNV and CDR2 YYDKDF come from the germline V gene (reference sequence). Trimming cost V 5 bases and J 0 bases, with 12 bases left between them. The CDR3 DNA is TGTGCCACCAGCCGTATAGCGGCTAGCACAGATACGCAGTATTTT. Amino acid sequence: CATSRIAASTDTQYF.

This rearrangement joins TRBV10-3 to TRBJ2-7; TRBD1 aligns across 7 bases. The trim removed 8 bases at V and 5 bases at J, leaving 9 bases unmatched. Per the germline V gene, CDR1 is ENHRY and CDR2 is SYGVKD. The CDR3 has 13 residues. The CDR3 DNA reads as TGTGCCATCCGACAGGGATTAACCCACGAGCAGTACTTC. This codes for CAIRQGLTHEQYF.

The J gene is TRBJ2-1, the V gene TRBV5-1, with D perhaps TRBD1 or TRBD2 (5 bases each). This CDR3 has 16 amino acids. From germline, CDR1 is SGHRS and CDR2 YFSETQ. Between the trimmed V and J ends, which lost 0 bases and 0 bases, there was a span of 10 bases. Here the CDR3 reads CASSLGWGSSYNEQFF. For the CDR3, the DNA is TGCGCCAGCAGCTTGGGTTGGGGGAGCTCCTACAATGAGCAGTTCTTC.

The V and J genes are TRBV10-1 and TRBJ2-4; possible D gene TRBD1, 5 bases. Per the germline V gene, CDR1 is WNHNN and CDR2 is SYGVQD (reference sequence). The CDR3 consists of 17 residues. Trimming cost V 2 bases and J 3 bases, with 17 bases left between them. CDR3 bases: TGCGCCAGCAGTGAGCTTGCCCAGGGTTTAGGCAAAAACATTCAGTACTTC. Amino acids: CASSELAQGLGKNIQYF.

The CDR3 sequence: CSGGVLLASYNEQFF. DNA of the CDR3: TGCAGCGGAGGGGTGTTACTAGCAAGTTACAATGAGCAGTTCTTC. The chain joins TRBV29-1 to TRBJ2-1; D possibly corresponds to TRBD2 (6 bases). CDR3 size: 15 residues. The V gene lost 7 bases and the J gene lost 4 bases, with 20 bases spanning the gap. Germline V gives CDR1 SQVTM, CDR2 ANQGSEA.

The chain uses TRBV2 and TRBJ2-1; 7 nucleotides line up with TRBD1. The germline CDR1 and CDR2 sequences are SNHLY and FYNNEI. CDR3 length equals 13 residues. J gave up 6 bases and V 5 bases, and 4 bases lay outside the gene matches. CDR3 sequence (DNA): TGTGCCAGCAGTAGTAGGACAGGCAATGAGCAGTTCTTC. Translated, it gives CASSSRTGNEQFF. The full variable domain, in which reference TRBV2 and TRBJ2-1 provide the parts outside the CDR3, is EPEVTQTPSHQVTQMGQEVILRCVPISNHLYFYWYRQILGQKVEFLVSFYNNEISEKSEIFDDQFSVERPDGSNFTLKIRSTKLEDSAMYFCASSSRTGNEQFFGPGTRLTVL.

The CDR3 DNA follows: TGTGCCAGCAGCCAAATGGGAACTAGCGGGATCTATGAGCAGTTCTTC. Translation gives CASSQMGTSGIYEQFF. The V and J genes are TRBV14 and TRBJ2-1, with 10 bases that match TRBD2. The junction had 9 bases not matched to a gene; V was cut back by 2 bases and J by 8 bases. Germline assignment: CDR1 SGHDN and CDR2 FVKESK. The CDR3 totals 16 residues.

The chain links TRBV18 to TRBJ2-3; tentative D call: TRBD2 (5 bases). The germline CDR1 and CDR2 sequences are KGHSH and LQKENI. This CDR3 has 13 residues. V lost 5 bases and J lost 3, with 9 bases in between. CDR3: CASSGIATDTQYF. The CDR3 coding sequence is TGTGCCAGCTCAGGGATAGCGACAGATACGCAGTATTTT.

The chain uses TRBV11-1 and TRBJ2-7; 8 nucleotides match TRBD2. This CDR3 has 14 amino acids. The trim removed 6 bases at V and 2 bases at J, leaving 6 bases unmatched. Germline CDR1 is SGHAT and CDR2 is FQDESV (reference sequence). CDR3 loop: CASRRTSGPYEQYF. CDR3 in DNA: TGTGCCAGCAGACGAACTAGCGGACCCTACGAGCAGTACTTC.